This T cell receptor beta chain was found in a study of CD8+CD57+ T cells in acquired aplastic anemia. Study outcomes and limitations: A significant difference in CD8+ Simpson's diversity between patients and controls was not found.

As for this clonotype: Its antigen is undetermined.

Profiling of TCR beta VDJ combinations and CDR3 sequences used genomic DNA as template. TCRdb re-derived calls from the reads in MiXCR, one entry per CDR3 protein. Of roughly 190,000 distinct CDR3 sequences listed, approximately 49% were seen once; the top ten hold 16%. The J segment lost 2 bases and the V segment lost 5 bases, leaving 5 bases of the junction unmatched. CDR1 and CDR2 (germline): LGHNA, YSLEER. CDR3 length equals 15 residues. V gene TRBV4-3 combines with J gene TRBJ1-2; 10 nucleotides agree with TRBD1. The clonotype was recovered from a human donor in good health, serving as a control. The source material was sorted CD4+, CD8+, or CD8+CD57+ T cells (not recorded which) from PBMCs. The CDR3 here is CASSSSGQGNYGYTF. The DNA for the CDR3 is TGCGCCAGCAGCTCCTCGGGACAGGGGAACTATGGCTACACCTTC.